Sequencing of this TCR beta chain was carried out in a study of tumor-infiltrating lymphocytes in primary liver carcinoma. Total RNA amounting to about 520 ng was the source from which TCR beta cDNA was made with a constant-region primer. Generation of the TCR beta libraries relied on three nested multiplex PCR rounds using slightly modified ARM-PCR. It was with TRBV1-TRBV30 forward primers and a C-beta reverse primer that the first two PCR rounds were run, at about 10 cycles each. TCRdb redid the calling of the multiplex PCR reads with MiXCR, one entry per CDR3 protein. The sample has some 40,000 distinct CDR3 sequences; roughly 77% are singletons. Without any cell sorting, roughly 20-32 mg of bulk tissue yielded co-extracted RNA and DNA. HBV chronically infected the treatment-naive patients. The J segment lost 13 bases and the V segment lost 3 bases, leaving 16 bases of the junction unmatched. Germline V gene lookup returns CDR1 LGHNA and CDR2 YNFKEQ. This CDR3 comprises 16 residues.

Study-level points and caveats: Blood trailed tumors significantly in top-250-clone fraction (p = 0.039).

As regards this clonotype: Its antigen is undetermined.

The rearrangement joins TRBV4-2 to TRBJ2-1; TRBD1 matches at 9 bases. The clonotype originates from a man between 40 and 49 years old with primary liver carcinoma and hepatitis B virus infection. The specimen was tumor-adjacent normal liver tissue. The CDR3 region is CASSHAGGQGNNAQFF. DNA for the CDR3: TGTGCCAGCAGCCACGCCGGGGGACAGGGAAACAATGCACAGTTCTTC.